One and the same sample provided the 9 T cell receptor beta chains below, sequenced in a study of tumor and adjacent non-tumor tissue in lung cancer. TCRbeta libraries were built with three rounds of nested PCR, modified from ARM-PCR. From the multiplex PCR reads, TCRdb called clonotypes with MiXCR, one entry per CDR3 protein. Of 60,000 to 85,000 distinct CDR3 sequences listed, 76% are singletons. This sample's RNA came from whole unsorted tissue. More than 3 cm separated this lung sample from the edge of the tumor. Sequenced material: distant non-tumor lung tissue. The receptors here all came from a man between 60 and 70 years old with non-small cell lung cancer.

In the case of this clonotype: The junction and the germline gene differ at one end; a read error may be behind it. The gene calls are TRBV4-1 and TRBJ2-7; a weak D match, TRBD2 (5 bases). The CDR3 is 13 residues long. Germline V CDR1 and CDR2: MGHRA, YSYEKL. The DNA of the CDR3 is TGTGCCAGCAGCCAAGTCCGGAGGTACGAGCAGTACTTC. Amino acids: CASSQVRRYEQYF.

Of note for this clonotype: One end of the junction varies from germline; a read error may be responsible. This chain joins TRBV4-1 and TRBJ2-1, with TRBD1 matching over 7 bases. The CDR3 has 15 amino acids. Germline V CDR1 and CDR2: MGHRA, YSYEKL. CDR3 sequence: CASSQIGGSDNEQFF. CDR3 DNA: TGCGCCAGTAGCCAAATAGGGGGCTCTGACAATGAGCAGTTCTTC.

To note about this clonotype: Here the CDR3 omits its conserved ending phenylalanine or tryptophan, so a read error is the likely source. The chain has TRBV15 and TRBJ1-1; 9 bases align to TRBD1. Losses at the gene ends were 7 bases for V and 1 base for J; bases not matched to a gene: 13. Germline CDR1 LNHNV, CDR2 YYDKDF (reference sequence). The CDR3 is made up of 17 amino acids. CDR3 nucleotides: TGTGCCACCAACCCGCGGCGGACAGGGGCCACGAACACTGAAGCTTTCTCT. This encodes CATNPRRTGATNTEAFS.

This chain links TRBV11-2 with TRBJ2-1, with 10 nucleotides matching TRBD2. Germline lookup yields CDR1 SGHAT and CDR2 FQNNGV. CDR3 length: 14 amino acids. CDR3 in amino acids: CPTQLAGVYNEQFF. CDR3 bases: TGTCCCACTCAGCTAGCGGGAGTGTATAATGAGCAGTTCTTC.

Details on this clonotype: The junction does not match germline at one end; this may be a read error. The V and J genes are TRBV11-3 and TRBJ2-1, with TRBD2 matching over 10 bases. The CDR3 is 16 amino acids. Looked up from germline, CDR1 is SGHNT and CDR2 is YENEEA. The CDR3 loop is CASSLNQLAGLAVQFF. CDR3 DNA: TGCGCCAGCAGCCTCAACCAACTAGCGGGGTTAGCTGTGCAGTTCTTC.

This clonotype was detected ten times or more. The gene calls are TRBV5-1 and TRBJ2-7; TRBD1 might be the D (5 bases). The CDR3 length is 15 residues. V lost 0 bases to trimming and J lost 5 bases, with 15 bases between them. Looked up from germline, CDR1 is SGHRS and CDR2 is YFSETQ. CDR3 residues: CASSLVPGIVHEQYF. CDR3 nucleotides: TGCGCCAGCAGCTTGGTCCCAGGGATTGTACACGAGCAGTACTTC.

In the case of this clonotype: Since no conserved phenylalanine or tryptophan closes the CDR3, a read error is the likely cause. The gene calls are TRBV28 and TRBJ2-3, with unresolved D. Germline V lookup: CDR1 MDHEN, CDR2 SYDVKM. V lost 8 bases and J 10 bases, leaving 19 bases between the germline ends. The CDR3 loop spans 13 amino acids. The CDR3: CASLPSGGDAQYL. CDR3 coding DNA: TGTGCCAGCCTTCCCTCGGGTGGGGATGCGCAGTATTTA.

Turning to this clonotype: At one end, the junction sequence differs from germline, possibly due to a read error. The rearrangement uses TRBV4-2 and TRBJ2-7; D is undetermined. CDR1 is LGHNA and CDR2 is YNFKEQ in the germline V gene. This CDR3 has 16 residues. The CDR3: CASSHAVEAVPYEQCF. The CDR3 DNA follows: TGTGCCAGCAGCCATGCAGTAGAGGCGGTTCCCTACGAGCAGTGCTTC.

Points on this clonotype: The junction shows a germline mismatch at one end, possibly a read error. The J gene is TRBJ2-7, the V gene TRBV6-6, with unresolved D. Germline V gene sequence: CDR1 MNHNY, CDR2 SVGAGI (reference sequence). This CDR3 has 15 amino acids. The chain's CDR3 is CASSYLQPNSYEQCF. The CDR3 bases are TGTGCCAGCAGTTACCTGCAGCCCAATTCCTACGAACAGTGCTTC.